The source of this T cell receptor (beta chain) is a study of cytomegalovirus exposure and HLA in healthy donors. Study-wide findings and caveats: After further analysis at a later stage, roughly 16,000 TCR beta sequences were associated with HLA alleles at 0.05 false discovery rate. Apart from CMV serostatus, no immune exposure information was available.

Turning to this clone: Antigen: not known.

PCR used 60 Vbeta primers and 13 Jbeta primers. Sequencing used immunoSEQ multiplex PCR; TCRdb keeps in-frame clones, though not all of them. Here the sample spans approximately 140,000 clones, 60% to 85% being singletons. The germline gives CDR1 SGHTA, CDR2 FQGNSA. Trimming shortened V by 6 bases and J by 9 bases, and 12 bases separated the two germline ends. The CDR3 totals 12 residues. Sequences were obtained from PBMCs. The receptor was isolated from a man aged 35-49 years in good health and CMV-seropositive. The rearrangement links TRBV7-2 to TRBJ2-1, with a possible D match to TRBD2 (7 bases). The CDR3 reads CASRSRGGEQFF. CDR3 DNA sequence: TGTGCCAGCAGGTCTAGGGGGGGTGAGCAGTTCTTC. Drawing the rest from reference TRBV7-2 and TRBJ2-1, the complete variable domain is GAGVSQSPSNKVTEKGKDVELRCDPISGHTALYWYRQSLGQGLEFLIYFQGNSAPDKSGLPSDRFSAERTGGSVSTLTIQRTQQEDSAVYLCASRSRGGEQFFGPGTRLTVL.